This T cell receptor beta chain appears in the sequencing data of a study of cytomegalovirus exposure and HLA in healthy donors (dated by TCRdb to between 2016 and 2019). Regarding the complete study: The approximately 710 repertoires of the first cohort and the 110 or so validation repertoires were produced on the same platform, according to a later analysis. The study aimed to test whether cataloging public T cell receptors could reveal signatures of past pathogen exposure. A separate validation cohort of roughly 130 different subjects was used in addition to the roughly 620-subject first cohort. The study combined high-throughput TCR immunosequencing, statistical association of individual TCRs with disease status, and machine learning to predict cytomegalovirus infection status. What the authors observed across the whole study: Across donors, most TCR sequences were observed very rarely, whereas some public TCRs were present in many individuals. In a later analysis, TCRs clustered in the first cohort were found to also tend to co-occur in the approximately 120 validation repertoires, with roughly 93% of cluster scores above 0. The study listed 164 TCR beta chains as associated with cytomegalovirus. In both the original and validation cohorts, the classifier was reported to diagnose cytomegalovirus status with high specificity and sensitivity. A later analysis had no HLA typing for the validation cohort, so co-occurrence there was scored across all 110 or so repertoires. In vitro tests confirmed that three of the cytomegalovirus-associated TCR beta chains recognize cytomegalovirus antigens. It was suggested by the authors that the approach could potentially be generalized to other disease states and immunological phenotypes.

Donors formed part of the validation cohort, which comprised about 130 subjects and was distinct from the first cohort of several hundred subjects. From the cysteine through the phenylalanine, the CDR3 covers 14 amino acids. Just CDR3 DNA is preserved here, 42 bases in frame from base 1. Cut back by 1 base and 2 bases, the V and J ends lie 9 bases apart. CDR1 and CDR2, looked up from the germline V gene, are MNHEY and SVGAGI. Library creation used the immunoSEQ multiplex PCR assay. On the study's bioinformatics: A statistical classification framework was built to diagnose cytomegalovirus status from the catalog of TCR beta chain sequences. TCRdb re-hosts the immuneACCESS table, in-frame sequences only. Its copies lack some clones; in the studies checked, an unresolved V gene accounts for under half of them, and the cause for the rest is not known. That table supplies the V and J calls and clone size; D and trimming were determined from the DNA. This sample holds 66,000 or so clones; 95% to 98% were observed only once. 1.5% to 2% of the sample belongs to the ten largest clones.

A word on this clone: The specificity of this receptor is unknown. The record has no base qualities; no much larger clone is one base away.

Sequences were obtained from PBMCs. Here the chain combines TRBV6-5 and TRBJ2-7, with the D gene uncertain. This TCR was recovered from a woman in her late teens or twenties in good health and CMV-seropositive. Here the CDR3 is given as CASSYLVRPYEQYF. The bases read TGTGCCAGCAGTTACTTAGTGAGGCCCTACGAGCAGTACTTC.